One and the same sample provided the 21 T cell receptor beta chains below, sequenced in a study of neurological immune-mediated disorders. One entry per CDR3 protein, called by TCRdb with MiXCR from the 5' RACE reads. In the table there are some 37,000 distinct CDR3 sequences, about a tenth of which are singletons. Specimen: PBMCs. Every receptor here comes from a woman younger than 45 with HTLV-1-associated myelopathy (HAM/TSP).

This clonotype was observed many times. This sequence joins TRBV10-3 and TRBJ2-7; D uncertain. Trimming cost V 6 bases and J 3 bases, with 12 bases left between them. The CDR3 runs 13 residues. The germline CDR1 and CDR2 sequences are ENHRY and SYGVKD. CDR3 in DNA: TGTGCCATCAGGGACCAAGGGTACTACGAGCAGTACTTC. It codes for CAIRDQGYYEQYF.

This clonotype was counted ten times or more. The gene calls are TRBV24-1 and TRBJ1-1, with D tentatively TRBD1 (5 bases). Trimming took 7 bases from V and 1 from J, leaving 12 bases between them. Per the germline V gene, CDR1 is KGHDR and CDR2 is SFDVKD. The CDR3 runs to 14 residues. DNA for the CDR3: TGTGCCACCAGGACAGCGCGGGAGAACACTGAAGCTTTCTTT. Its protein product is CATRTARENTEAFF.

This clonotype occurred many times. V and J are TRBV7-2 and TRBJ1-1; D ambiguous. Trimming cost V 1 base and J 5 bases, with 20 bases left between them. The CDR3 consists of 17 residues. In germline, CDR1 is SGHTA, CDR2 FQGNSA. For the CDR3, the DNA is TGTGCCAGCAGCTTAGGGCACCCCAGCCGAAGGGAGACTGAAGCTTTCTTT. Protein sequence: CASSLGHPSRRETEAFF.

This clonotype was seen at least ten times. This CDR3 reads CASSQDRNQPQHF. For the CDR3, the DNA is TGTGCCAGCAGCCAAGACCGGAATCAGCCCCAGCATTTT. V gene TRBV3-1 combines with J gene TRBJ1-5; D is uncertain. Germline CDR1 and CDR2: LGHDT and YNNKEL (reference sequence). Trimming left V 0 bases short and J 4 bases short, with 4 bases between. The CDR3 totals 13 residues.

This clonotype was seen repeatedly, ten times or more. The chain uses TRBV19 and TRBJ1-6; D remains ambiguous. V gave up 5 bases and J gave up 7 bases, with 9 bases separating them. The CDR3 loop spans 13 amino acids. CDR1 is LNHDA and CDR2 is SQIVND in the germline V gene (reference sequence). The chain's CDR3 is CASSGRGNSPLHF. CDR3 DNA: TGTGCCAGTAGTGGACGCGGCAATTCACCCCTCCACTTT.

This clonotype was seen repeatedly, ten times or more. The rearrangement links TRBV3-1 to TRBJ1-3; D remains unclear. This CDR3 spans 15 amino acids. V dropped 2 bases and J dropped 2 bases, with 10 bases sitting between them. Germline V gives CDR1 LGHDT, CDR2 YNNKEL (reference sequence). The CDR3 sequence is CASSQPRVAGNTIYF. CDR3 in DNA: TGTGCCAGCAGCCAACCCAGAGTTGCTGGAAACACCATATATTTT. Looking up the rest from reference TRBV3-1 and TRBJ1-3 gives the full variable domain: DTAVSQTPKYLVTQMGNDKSIKCEQNLGHDTMYWYKQDSKKFLKIMFSYNNKELIINETVPNRFSPKSPDKAHLNLHINSLELGDSAVYFCASSQPRVAGNTIYFGEGSWLTVV.

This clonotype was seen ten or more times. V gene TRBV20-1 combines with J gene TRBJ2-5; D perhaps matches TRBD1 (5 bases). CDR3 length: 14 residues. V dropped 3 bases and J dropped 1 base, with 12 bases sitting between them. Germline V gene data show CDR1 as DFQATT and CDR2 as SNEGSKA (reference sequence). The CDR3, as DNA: TGCAGTGCTAGCGTGGGGCCAGCCCAAGAGACCCAGTACTTC. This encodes CSASVGPAQETQYF.

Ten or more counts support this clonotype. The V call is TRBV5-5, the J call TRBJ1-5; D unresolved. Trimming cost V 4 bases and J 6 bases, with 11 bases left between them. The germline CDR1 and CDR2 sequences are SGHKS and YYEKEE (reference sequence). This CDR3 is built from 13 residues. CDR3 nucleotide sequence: TGTGCCAGCAGCCCTTTTGAGCGTCAGCCCCAGCATTTT. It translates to CASSPFERQPQHF.

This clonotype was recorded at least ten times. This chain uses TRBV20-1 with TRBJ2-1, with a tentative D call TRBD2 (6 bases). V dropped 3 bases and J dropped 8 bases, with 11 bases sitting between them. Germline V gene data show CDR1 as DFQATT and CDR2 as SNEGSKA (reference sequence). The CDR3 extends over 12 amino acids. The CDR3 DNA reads TGCAGTGCTAGGGGGGGTTGGGATGAGCAGTTCTTC. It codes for CSARGGWDEQFF.

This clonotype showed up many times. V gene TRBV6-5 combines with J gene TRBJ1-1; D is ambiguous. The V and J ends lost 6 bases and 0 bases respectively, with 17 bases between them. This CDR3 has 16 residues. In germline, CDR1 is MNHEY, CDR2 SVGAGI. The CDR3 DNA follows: TGTGCCAGCAGGACCAGCCATACGACGGTGAACACTGAAGCTTTCTTT. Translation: CASRTSHTTVNTEAFF.

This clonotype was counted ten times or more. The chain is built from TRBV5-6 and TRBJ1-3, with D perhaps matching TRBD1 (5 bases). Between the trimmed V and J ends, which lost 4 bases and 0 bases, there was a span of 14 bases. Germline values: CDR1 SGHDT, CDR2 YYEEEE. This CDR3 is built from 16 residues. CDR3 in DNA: TGTGCCAGCAGCCGCCGACAGTTACCCTCTGGAAACACCATATATTTT. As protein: CASSRRQLPSGNTIYF.

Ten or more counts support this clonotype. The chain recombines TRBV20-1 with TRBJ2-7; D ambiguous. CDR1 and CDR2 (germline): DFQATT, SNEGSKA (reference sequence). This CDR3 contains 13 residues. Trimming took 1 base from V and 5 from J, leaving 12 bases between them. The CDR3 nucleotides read TGCAGTGCTAGAGGCCAGGCGGTCAACGAGCAGTACTTC. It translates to CSARGQAVNEQYF.

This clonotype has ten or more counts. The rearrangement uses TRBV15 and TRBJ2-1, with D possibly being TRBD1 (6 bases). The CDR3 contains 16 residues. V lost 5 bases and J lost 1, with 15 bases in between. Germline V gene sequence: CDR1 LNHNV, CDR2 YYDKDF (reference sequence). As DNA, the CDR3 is TGTGCCACCAGCGGGGGCGCAGGGGAATCCTACAATGAGCAGTTCTTC. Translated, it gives CATSGGAGESYNEQFF.

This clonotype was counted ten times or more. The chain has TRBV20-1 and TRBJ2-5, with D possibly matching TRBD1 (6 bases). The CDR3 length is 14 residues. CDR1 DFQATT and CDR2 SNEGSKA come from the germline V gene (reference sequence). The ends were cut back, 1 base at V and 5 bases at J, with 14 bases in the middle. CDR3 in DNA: TGCAGTGCTAGAGCCGGGACATCCACCGAGACCCAGTACTTC. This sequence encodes CSARAGTSTETQYF.

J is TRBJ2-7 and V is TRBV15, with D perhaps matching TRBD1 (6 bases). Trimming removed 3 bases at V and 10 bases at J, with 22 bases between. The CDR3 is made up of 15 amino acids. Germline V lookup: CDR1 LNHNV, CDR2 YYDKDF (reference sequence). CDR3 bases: TGTGCCACCAGCAGGGGGACACCCCGAATTAAGGATCAGTACTTC. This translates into CATSRGTPRIKDQYF.

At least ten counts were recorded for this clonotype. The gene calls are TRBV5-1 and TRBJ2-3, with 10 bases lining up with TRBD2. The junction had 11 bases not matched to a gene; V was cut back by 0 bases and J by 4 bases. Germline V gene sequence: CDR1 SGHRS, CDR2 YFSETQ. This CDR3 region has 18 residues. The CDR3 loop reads CASSLEASGGVGADTQYF. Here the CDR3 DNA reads TGCGCCAGCAGCTTGGAGGCTAGCGGGGGCGTGGGAGCAGATACGCAGTATTTT.

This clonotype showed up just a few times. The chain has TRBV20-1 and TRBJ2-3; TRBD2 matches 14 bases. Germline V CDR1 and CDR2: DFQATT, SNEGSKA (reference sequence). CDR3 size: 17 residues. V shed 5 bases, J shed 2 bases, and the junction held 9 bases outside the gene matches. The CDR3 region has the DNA TGCAGTGCTCCCCCGGGACTAGCGGGGGTGTTCACAGATACGCAGTATTTT. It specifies CSAPPGLAGVFTDTQYF.

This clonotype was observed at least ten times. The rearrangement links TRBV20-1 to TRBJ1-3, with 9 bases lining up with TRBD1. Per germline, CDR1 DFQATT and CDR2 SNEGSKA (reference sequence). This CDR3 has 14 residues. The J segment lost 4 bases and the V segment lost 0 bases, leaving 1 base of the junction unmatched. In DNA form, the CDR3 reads TGCAGTGCTAGAGAACAGGGGGCCGGAAACACCATATATTTT. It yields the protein CSAREQGAGNTIYF.

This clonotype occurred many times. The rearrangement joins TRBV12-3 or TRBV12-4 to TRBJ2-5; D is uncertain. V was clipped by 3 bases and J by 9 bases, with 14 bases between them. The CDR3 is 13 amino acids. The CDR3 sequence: CASSLVPSKAQYF. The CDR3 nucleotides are TGTGCCAGCAGTTTGGTTCCTTCCAAGGCCCAGTACTTC.

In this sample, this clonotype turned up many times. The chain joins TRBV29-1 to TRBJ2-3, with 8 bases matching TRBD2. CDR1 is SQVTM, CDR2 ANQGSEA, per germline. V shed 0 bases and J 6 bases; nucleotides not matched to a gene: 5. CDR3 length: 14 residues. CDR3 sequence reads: CSVEDGLARDTQYF. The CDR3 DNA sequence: TGCAGCGTTGAAGATGGACTAGCTCGGGATACGCAGTATTTT.

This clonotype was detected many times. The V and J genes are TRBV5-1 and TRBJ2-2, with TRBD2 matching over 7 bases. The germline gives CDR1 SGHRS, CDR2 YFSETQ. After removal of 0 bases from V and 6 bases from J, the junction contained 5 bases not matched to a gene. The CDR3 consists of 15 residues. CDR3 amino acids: CASSLELAPSGELFF. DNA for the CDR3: TGCGCCAGCAGCTTGGAACTAGCGCCGTCCGGGGAGCTGTTTTTT.